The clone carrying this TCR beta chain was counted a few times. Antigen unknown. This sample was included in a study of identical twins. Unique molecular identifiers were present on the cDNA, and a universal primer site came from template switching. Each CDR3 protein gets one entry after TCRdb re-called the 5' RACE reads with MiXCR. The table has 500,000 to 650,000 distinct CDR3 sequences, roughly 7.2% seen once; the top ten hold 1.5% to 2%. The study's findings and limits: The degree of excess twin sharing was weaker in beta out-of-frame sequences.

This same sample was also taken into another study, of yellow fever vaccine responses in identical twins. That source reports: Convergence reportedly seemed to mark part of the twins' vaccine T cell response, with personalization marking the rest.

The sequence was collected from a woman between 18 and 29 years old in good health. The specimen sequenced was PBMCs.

In DNA form, the CDR3 reads TGTGCCAGCAGCTTAAATAATAGGGCTTTCTTT. Its translation: CASSLNNRAFF. V gene TRBV7-6 combines with J gene TRBJ1-1; D unresolved. The CDR3 has 11 residues. The V end was cut by 2 bases, the J end by 11 bases, with 9 bases between. Per germline, CDR1 SGHVS and CDR2 FNYEAQ. Full variable domain (rest looked up from reference TRBV7-6 and TRBJ1-1): GAGVSQSPRYKVTKRGQDVALRCDPISGHVSLYWYRQALGQGPEFLTYFNYEAQQDKSGLPNDRFSAERPEGSISTLTIQRTEQRDSAMYRCASSLNNRAFFGQGTRLTVV.